Presented here are 24 T cell receptor beta chains from one specimen sequenced in a study of PD-L1 blockade in urothelial cancer. Stated time point: peripheral blood 6 weeks after treatment start. Profiled with immunoSEQ multiplex PCR; TCRdb holds only in-frame clones, not every one. The top ten hold 1.5% to 2% of the sample, which has tens of thousands of clones, about 85% seen once. The sample consisted of PBMCs, taken around atezolizumab (anti-PD-L1) treatment. These receptor sequences come from a man aged 50-60 years with urothelial cancer.

The V and J genes are TRBV5-6 and TRBJ2-4; 14 nucleotides match TRBD2. Germline-derived CDR1 and CDR2 are SGHDT and YYEEEE. The V gene end was trimmed by 2 bases and the J gene end by 9 bases; junction bases not matched to a gene: 13. This CDR3 contains 18 residues. As DNA, the CDR3 is TGTGCCAGCAGCTTTTCGGGACTAGCGGGAGTGCGGGACGGCATTCAGTACTTC. It codes for CASSFSGLAGVRDGIQYF.

The chain carries TRBV11-2 and TRBJ2-7; 11 nucleotides line up with TRBD2. Germline V lookup: CDR1 SGHAT, CDR2 FQNNGV. CDR3 length equals 15 residues. V lost 7 bases, J lost 6 bases, and 11 bases stayed unmatched. The CDR3 DNA sequence: TGTGCCAGCACTAATGGACTAGCGGGTATCGGCGAGCAGTACTTC. Protein product: CASTNGLAGIGEQYF.

The chain joins TRBV6-6 to TRBJ2-2; 8 nucleotides agree with TRBD1. This CDR3 is 15 amino acids long. CDR1 MNHNY and CDR2 SVGAGI come from the germline V gene (reference sequence). V gave up 7 bases and J gave up 4 bases; unmatched junction bases: 8. CDR3 DNA sequence: TGTGCCAGCAATCCCGGAACAGGGGGCACCGGGGAGCTGTTTTTT. It specifies CASNPGTGGTGELFF.

V and J are TRBV5-6 and TRBJ2-7; D possibly corresponds to TRBD2 (5 bases). There are 14 residues in the CDR3. Trimming took off 4 bases at V and 2 bases at J, with 13 bases between the two ends. Germline CDR1 SGHDT, CDR2 YYEEEE. CDR3 nucleotides: TGTGCCAGCAGCCCGGAGGTGGGCCCCTACGAGCAGTACTTC. Translated, it gives CASSPEVGPYEQYF.

The chain carries TRBV5-1 and TRBJ2-1; a possible D gene is TRBD2 (5 bases). Germline CDR1 SGHRS, CDR2 YFSETQ. This CDR3 contains 14 residues. Trimming stripped 4 bases from V and 4 bases from J, with 12 bases between. DNA of the CDR3: TGCGCCAGCAGCCCCTCCGGGAAATACAATGAGCAGTTCTTC. Translated: CASSPSGKYNEQFF.

The chain couples TRBV6-6 to TRBJ1-1; TRBD1 matches at 8 bases. CDR1 MNHNY and CDR2 SVGAGI come from the germline V gene (reference sequence). This CDR3 is 14 amino acids long. V gave up 7 bases and J gave up 1 base; unmatched junction bases: 5. This chain's CDR3 is CASTLQGENTEAFF. The CDR3 nucleotides are TGTGCCAGCACTCTACAGGGGGAGAACACTGAAGCTTTCTTT.

V and J are TRBV14 and TRBJ2-7, with TRBD2 identical over 8 bases. The germline CDR1 and CDR2 sequences are SGHDN and FVKESK. This CDR3 region has 14 residues. V gave up 1 base and J gave up 6 bases; unmatched junction bases: 5. CDR3 residues: CASSQVGTRGEQYF. CDR3 bases: TGTGCCAGCAGCCAAGTGGGGACTAGGGGCGAGCAGTACTTC.

A few counts support this clone. This chain connects TRBV7-9 to TRBJ2-3; TRBD2 matches 9 bases. The V gene's germline CDR1 is SEHNR and CDR2 FQNEAQ (reference sequence). The trim removed 5 bases at V and 7 bases at J, leaving 13 bases unmatched. CDR3 length equals 16 residues. The CDR3 reads CASSPPGSGSTYTQYF. The CDR3 coding sequence is TGTGCCAGCAGCCCCCCGGGTAGCGGGAGTACGTATACGCAGTATTTT.

The rearrangement joins TRBV10-3 to TRBJ1-1, with D maybe TRBD1 (5 bases). V was cut by 0 bases and J by 1 base, with 6 bases left in between. Germline V gene data show CDR1 as ENHRY and CDR2 as SYGVKD. The CDR3 length is 14 residues. The CDR3 sequence: CAISESGGNTEAFF. Here the CDR3 DNA reads TGTGCCATCAGTGAGTCGGGGGGGAACACTGAAGCTTTCTTT.

The chain has TRBV29-1 and TRBJ2-7, with D possibly being TRBD1 (6 bases). The CDR3 totals 15 residues. V gave up 2 bases and J gave up 1 base, with 15 bases separating them. Germline V CDR1 and CDR2: SQVTM, ANQGSEA. CDR3 loop: CSVELADRKSYEQYF. The DNA for the CDR3 is TGCAGCGTTGAATTAGCTGACAGGAAATCCTACGAGCAGTACTTC.

CDR3 amino acids: CASLQRGLAGETQYF. The DNA for the CDR3 is TGTGCCAGCCTTCAAAGGGGACTAGCGGGAGAGACCCAGTACTTC. The chain has TRBV2 and TRBJ2-5, with 12 bases fitting TRBD2. Losses at the gene ends were 8 bases for V and 4 bases for J; bases not matched to a gene: 8. This CDR3 has 15 amino acids. Germline CDR1 reads SNHLY; CDR2 reads FYNNEI.

The CDR3 spells CASSRTGARVQETQYF. Here the CDR3 DNA reads TGTGCCAGCAGTCGGACAGGGGCGCGAGTTCAAGAGACCCAGTACTTC. This chain links TRBV7-7 with TRBJ2-5; 9 nucleotides agree with TRBD1. Trimming cost V 6 bases and J 2 bases; bases outside gene matches: 10. The CDR3 consists of 16 residues. Germline CDR1 is SSHAT and CDR2 is FNYEAQ (reference sequence).

The chain employs TRBV29-1 and TRBJ1-3; D unclear. CDR3 length: 14 amino acids. The V gene's germline CDR1 is SQVTM and CDR2 ANQGSEA. Deletions cut 6 bases from V and 1 base from J, with 13 bases between. CDR3 sequence: CSVAGFGSGNTIYF. CDR3 sequence (DNA): TGCAGCGTCGCGGGCTTCGGTTCTGGAAACACCATATATTTT.

The chain has TRBV7-9 and TRBJ2-7; D is perhaps TRBD1 (6 bases). The germline gives CDR1 SEHNR, CDR2 FQNEAQ (reference sequence). Trimming removed 6 bases from V and 0 bases from J, with 18 bases in between. CDR3 length: 16 amino acids. The CDR3 loop is CASRPKTGPYSYEQYF. The CDR3 DNA sequence: TGTGCCAGCAGACCAAAGACAGGCCCTTACTCCTACGAGCAGTACTTC. The full variable domain, its missing parts supplied by reference TRBV7-9 and TRBJ2-7, is DTGVSQNPRHKITKRGQNVTFRCDPISEHNRLYWYRQTLGQGPEFLTYFQNEAQLEKSRLLSDRFSAERPKGSFSTLEIQRTEQGDSAMYLCASRPKTGPYSYEQYFGPGTRLTVT.

The chain is built from TRBV10-2 and TRBJ1-5; possibly TRBD1 for D (5 bases). The length of the CDR3 is 14 residues. Germline V gene lookup returns CDR1 WSHSY and CDR2 SAAADI. The V gene lost 4 bases and the J gene lost 5 bases, with 12 bases spanning the gap. The CDR3 nucleotides are TGCGCCAGCAGTGCCCGACAGTCATATCAGCCCCAGCATTTT. It is translated as CASSARQSYQPQHF.

CDR3 region: CASSQGKLPSSYEQYF. CDR3 nucleotides: TGCGCCAGCAGCCAAGGAAAATTACCTAGCTCCTACGAGCAGTACTTC. The chain couples TRBV4-1 to TRBJ2-7; D gene unclear. CDR1 MGHRA and CDR2 YSYEKL come from the germline V gene. The CDR3 is 16 residues long. Between the trimmed V and J ends, which lost 1 base and 0 bases, there was a span of 13 bases.

The genes are TRBV9 and TRBJ2-2, with no clear D. Looked up from germline, CDR1 is SGDLS and CDR2 is YYNGEE. V lost 0 bases to trimming and J lost 0 bases, with 9 bases between them. This CDR3 region has 16 residues. The DNA for the CDR3 is TGTGCCAGCAGCGTAGGTATCGGTGCGAACACCGGGGAGCTGTTTTTT. Protein product: CASSVGIGANTGELFF.

V is TRBV30 and J is TRBJ2-5, with D unclear. V was cut by 2 bases and J by 5 bases, with 6 bases left in between. CDR3 length: 11 amino acids. The germline V gene encodes CDR1 GTSNPN and CDR2 SVGIG (reference sequence). CDR3 coding DNA: TGTGCCTGGAGTCCACGGGAGACCCAGTACTTC. Translation gives CAWSPRETQYF.

The V call is TRBV5-8, the J call TRBJ2-7; 9 nucleotides match TRBD1. V lost 4 bases, J lost 3 bases, and 8 bases stayed unmatched. The length of the CDR3 is 15 residues. CDR1 SGHTS and CDR2 YDEGEE come from the germline V gene. The DNA of the CDR3 is TGTGCCAGCAGCGAAGGGACAGGGAAGTTCTACGAGCAGTACTTC. Protein sequence: CASSEGTGKFYEQYF. Full variable domain (rest looked up from reference TRBV5-8 and TRBJ2-7): EAGVTQSPTHLIKTRGQQATLRCSPISGHTSVYWYQQALGLGLQFLLWYDEGEERNRGNFPPRFSGRQFPNYSSELNVNALELEDSALYLCASSEGTGKFYEQYFGPGTRLTVT.

This clone was observed a single time. The chain links TRBV9 to TRBJ2-3, with 8 bases aligning to TRBD2. V trimming: 4 bases; J trimming: 0 bases; junction bases outside the gene matches: 16. The CDR3 has 19 residues. Germline loops: CDR1 SGDLS, CDR2 YYNGEE. CDR3 bases: TGTGCCAGCAGCTCTATACCTCGGGAGGGGGGCGGTAGCACAGATACGCAGTATTTT. Translated: CASSSIPREGGGSTDTQYF.

The chain carries TRBV7-9 and TRBJ1-4; 9 positions match TRBD1. V trimming: 3 bases; J trimming: 5 bases; junction bases outside the gene matches: 1. This CDR3 has 14 residues. Germline CDR1 SEHNR, CDR2 FQNEAQ (reference sequence). CDR3 region: CASSFGTGNEKLFF. In DNA form, the CDR3 reads TGTGCCAGCAGCTTCGGGACAGGGAATGAAAAACTGTTTTTT.

The gene calls are TRBV6-5 and TRBJ1-2; maybe TRBD1 (5 bases). The V end was cut by 0 bases, the J end by 7 bases, with 9 bases between. CDR1 is MNHEY, CDR2 SVGAGI, per germline. The CDR3 has 13 amino acids. The CDR3 DNA sequence: TGTGCCAGCAGTTACTCAGGAGGGACTGGCTACACCTTC. This encodes CASSYSGGTGYTF.

V is TRBV29-1 and J is TRBJ2-7; D remains ambiguous. CDR3 length: 11 residues. The germline V gene encodes CDR1 SQVTM and CDR2 ANQGSEA. V was cut by 4 bases and J by 3 bases, with 7 bases left in between. CDR3 amino acids: CSVGFFYEQYF. The CDR3 region has the DNA TGCAGCGTTGGTTTCTTCTACGAGCAGTACTTC.

This clone was recorded only once. CDR3 nucleotide sequence: TGTGCCAGCAGTTACTCGAGGAACCGGTTCACAGATACGCAGTATTTT. Its translation: CASSYSRNRFTDTQYF. The V call is TRBV6-5, the J call TRBJ2-3; D gene unclear. Germline CDR1 reads MNHEY; CDR2 reads SVGAGI. Deletions cut 0 bases from V and 2 bases from J, with 12 bases between. The CDR3 extends over 16 amino acids.